This TCR beta chain originates from a study of shared clonotypes between healthy human individuals (dated by TCRdb to the early 2020s). About the full investigation: The cohort comprised a couple of women and three men aged 18 to 49 years. For each donor, CD4 naive and CD4 memory were each run on three plates, CD8 naive on two plates, and CD8 memory on one plate. To estimate repertoire size and how much clonotype sharing occurs between individuals, the study deeply sequenced the blood TCR repertoires of about five healthy adults. To increase sequencing depth and limit assay-specific biases, different laboratories used diverse techniques to prepare libraries and sequence TCR repertoires. Between about 0.9 and 9 billion PBMCs per donor were obtained by leukapheresis.

General study outcomes and caveats: Roughly 5.2% of naive CD4, around 3.6% of naive CD8, around 2.3% of memory CD4, and around 0.42% of memory CD8 clonotypes were shared across several donors. Clonotypes shared by all four sorted-subset donors showed higher generation probabilities than non-shared clonotypes. The genetic and exposure-history diversity represented was limited by the small number of donors. Rarefaction of sorted-subset datasets indicated incomplete sequencing despite the large sequencing depth. Naive subsets generally had larger estimated clonotype richness than memory subsets did. Pairwise subsampling led to the expectation that sequencing depth would affect the degree of clonotype sharing among donors. Sampling was restricted to blood, and TCR repertoires in tissues likely differ from the TCR repertoires found in blood.

The donors were healthy, HIV-negative adults with no recently reported acute infections or vaccinations. All donors were Caucasian adults living in Nashville, Tennessee, USA. Magnetic negative selection was used to enrich CD4+ T cells, after which naive cells were positively selected on CD45RA and the negative fraction became the memory subset. After blood collection by leukapheresis, PBMCs were isolated using Ficoll-Histopaque density gradient centrifugation and then cryopreserved in the vapor phase of liquid nitrogen. Purity and quantity of every magnetically sorted T cell population were checked by analytical flow cytometry. Genomic DNA was isolated from each sorted fraction and quantified by UV absorbance on a Nanodrop 2000c. Points on this clone: The antigen this receptor binds is unknown. Base qualities are missing; no much larger clone stands one base away.

V is cut back by 1 base and J by 6 bases, with 8 bases in the junction unmatched. CDR1 and CDR2, looked up from the germline V gene, are LGHNA and YNFKEQ. Measured from the cysteine to the phenylalanine, the CDR3 is 17 residues long. Here the CDR3 DNA is all that survives: 51 bases in frame from base 1. Using the deep immunoSEQ assay, multiplex PCR amplified TCR CDR3 regions from genomic DNA. Extracted genomic DNA from each cell subset was spread evenly across all wells of several immunoSEQ 96-well plates, with each plate serving as a replicate. For sorted subsets, approximately 0.2 ug of genomic DNA, equivalent to 30,000 or so T cell genomes, went into each replicate PCR. The purified libraries were quantified using a Qubit 3.0 fluorometer, sized with a Bioanalyzer 2100, and then quantified again using the KAPA Library Quantification kit. A separate single-read 150-cycle Illumina NextSeq 550 flow cell was used to sequence each immunoSEQ 96-well plate. In the paper's pipeline: The immunoSEQ output contained only junctional sequences without quality scores, so filtering could not match that applied to full-length reads. To assign V/J genes and CDR3, sequences were annotated against IMGT germline references using PyIR, a Python wrapper for IgBLAST v1.9. Reads were filtered out if the reads had weak V/J assignments (E-value above 1e-6), no CDR3, stop codons, out-of-frame junctions, or ambiguous translated residues. V3J clonotypes were defined as sequences sharing the same inferred V gene, J gene, and CDR3 amino acid sequence. Percentage overlap between repertoires was computed as shared unique clonotypes divided by the size of the smaller repertoire. RTK rarefaction, the Chao1 estimator, and Recon v2.1 estimates of unobserved clonotypes were used to assess repertoire richness. Generation probabilities were computed with OLGA for all TCRbeta clonotypes obtained by the gDNA method from a few donors. TCRdb holds this immuneACCESS table with in-frame rearrangements only. Some clones are missing; in checked studies, unresolved V genes explain under half, and the rest has no known cause. V, J and clone size were drawn from that table, and D and trimming were deduced from the DNA. The sample records 2 million to 2.5 million clones, under 95% of which are singletons. The ten largest make up roughly 0.36% of the sample.

Sequenced input: naive CD4+ T cells from PBMCs. The meaning of the sample's cell subset or site label: CD45RA+ positively selected. The chain is made from TRBV4-2 and TRBJ2-2; 10 bases in between match TRBD1. This clonotype was sampled from a man aged 18 to 30 in good health. Some clones in this sample may be carry-over from other donors' samples. Here is the DNA: TGTGCCAGCAGCCAAGGGCCGGGACAGGGGACTCCCGGGGAGCTGTTTTTT. Its amino acids are CASSQGPGQGTPGELFF.